The clone carrying this T cell receptor beta chain was seen more than once but under ten times. As yet, its antigen is unknown. The source of the sample is a study of T-cell memory formation after mild COVID-19. Regarding the study as a whole: Confirmation of SARS-CoV-2 specificity was lacking for second-wave clones peaking day 37. Contracting CD4+ clones lay largely in CM and EM, with CD8+ ones residing in EMRA.

Germline V gives CDR1 SNHLY, CDR2 FYNNEI. Trimming removed 6 bases from V and 5 bases from J, with 13 bases in between. CDR3 size: 13 residues. After 5'RACE with constant-segment primers, TCR alpha and TCR beta cDNA libraries carrying sample barcodes and UMIs were obtained. TCRdb recomputed calls from the 5' RACE reads with MiXCR, one row per CDR3 protein. Of hundreds of thousands of distinct CDR3 sequences in the sample, about a sixth are singletons; the top ten hold around 13%. The sequenced material came from PBMCs or a T cell subset sorted from them (not recorded which). The chain has TRBV2 and TRBJ1-2, with a tentative D call TRBD1 (5 bases). The clonotype comes from an adult woman who had mild COVID-19 (a few samples of this study predate the infection). Cell type and time point are not known. CDR3 amino acids: CASSVDSRYGYTF. In DNA, the CDR3 is TGTGCCAGCAGCGTTGACAGCCGTTATGGCTACACCTTC.